This entry describes one T cell receptor beta chain. No antigen is known for it. Base qualities are not provided; no much larger clone lies one nucleotide away. The source of the sample is a study of cytomegalovirus exposure and HLA in healthy donors (dated by TCRdb to between 2016 and 2019). In the study overall: An earlier analysis of approximately 600 of the donors reported 250 to 300 Gb of sequence data and some 120 million unique TCR beta sequences from about 179 million T cells. An early release covering 550 to 700 HLA-typed donors comprised 300 to 350 gigabases of sequencing data and tens of millions of unique TCR sequences. The genetic ancestry cluster associated with self-reported Caucasian donors included 80% to 90% of the 350 to 500 genotyped donors. The study aimed to test whether cataloging public T cell receptors could reveal signatures of past pathogen exposure. The study used immunosequencing to profile the T cell repertoires of 666 subjects and linked those repertoires to cytomegalovirus serostatus. Besides the first cohort of 500 to 700 subjects, a separate validation cohort made up of about 120 different subjects was used. To predict cytomegalovirus infection status, the study combined high-throughput TCR immunosequencing, statistical association of individual TCRs with disease status, and machine learning. To study patterns of TCR occurrence, a later analysis re-analyzed previously published TCR beta repertoires from 666 donors and added high-resolution HLA genotyping. In the later analysis, no new phenotypic data were used to find candidate immune exposures; instead, reliance was placed on TCR beta sequences and their occurrence across donors. An earlier analysis of several hundred of the donors applied high-throughput TCR beta sequencing to assess whether each TCR beta V gene segment acted as functional or pseudogenic. Donor age, sex, ethnicity and CMV serostatus were collected together with the repertoire data. Genome-wide SNP genotypes for about 65% of the roughly 700 donors were used in a later genetic analysis, which treated that subset as a discovery cohort. All discovery cohort repertoires had been generated on a single sequencing platform. Class I and class II HLA loci were covered by the typing at four-digit resolution. The number of typed donors differed by locus: 629-630 for A, B, C, DRB1 and DQB1; approximately 520 for DQA1; roughly 600 for DPA1; and 400 to 480 for DPB1. Five DR-DQ haplotypes were treated as single units for association and clustering because of strong linkage in the cohort. Among some 400 genotyped donors of the cohort, an average of roughly 230,000 unique TCR beta nucleotide sequences was sequenced per donor, of which about 18% were non-productive. Summary of the overall study and its limitations: The earlier analysis of around 600 of the donors excluded around 17 rarely observed V segments, including chromosome 9 orphons, because counts were too low. According to the authors, the approach could potentially be generalized to other disease states and immunological phenotypes. Specific HLA alleles were associated with 15,000 to 20,000 TCR beta sequences at a false discovery rate of 0.05 in a later analysis. In a later genetic analysis, a missense DCLRE1C variant was associated with V-gene and J-gene trimming of TCR beta chains, and the association was replicated in an independent cohort. Linkage disequilibrium might explain the correlated functional status among segregating V segments, but an unknown experimental factor could not be excluded. In a later analysis, most CMV-associated TCR beta chains were found to appear HLA-restricted, with HLA associations seemingly driven largely by CMV exposure. The cohort was sequenced for TCR beta chains only, and without alpha or paired-chain data the features that could be detected were limited. In an earlier analysis of more than 450 of the donors, most TCR beta V segments were observed in productive rearrangements about 87% or about 30% of the time, broadly matching IMGT annotations. In a later analysis, the rate of TCR association differed among HLA loci, with DRB1 alleles having the most associated TCRs and HLA-C alleles having the fewest. In a later analysis, several top co-occurrence clusters were reported to appear linked to parvovirus B19, influenza, CMV and Epstein-Barr virus. Immune exposure information for the cohort was limited to CMV serostatus. The 87-base-pair reads could not distinguish some IMGT-functional V segments, including TRBV6-2 and TRBV6-3, so those segments were excluded. A further reported finding was that TCR beta sequences accurately predicted the HLA-A and HLA-B alleles for most subjects in the first cohort. HLA typing was unavailable for some donors at each locus, so association tests used only the typed subset. In both the original and validation cohorts, the classifier was reported to diagnose cytomegalovirus status with high specificity and sensitivity. Presence/absence analyses assumed roughly uniform sequencing depth across donors, an assumption that may not hold. A later genetic analysis reported fewer N-insertions in productive TCRs among donors in an Asian-associated ancestry cluster than the roughly 670-donor mean. In a later analysis, HLA-associated TCR beta chains showed more clonal expansion and lower generation probabilities than non-associated chains that were equally common. Strong co-occurrence of HLA alleles, especially DR and DQ, made assigning TCR associations to individual alleles difficult. In vitro tests confirmed that three of the cytomegalovirus-associated TCR beta chains recognize cytomegalovirus antigens. Most TCR sequences were seen in very few donors, while some public TCRs were found in many individuals. In the study, around 150 TCR beta chains were listed as associated with cytomegalovirus. The sequencing pipeline was judged likely to have produced a cluster of highly shared sequence variants as a technical artifact.

The library was built by means of the immunoSEQ multiplex PCR assay. For the multiplex PCR, a mixture combining 60 forward primers for TCR Vbeta segments and 13 reverse primers for TCR Jbeta segments was used. The CDR3 region of rearranged TCR beta genes was amplified from genomic DNA with a multiplex PCR assay. Amplified TCR beta libraries were sequenced as 87-base-pair reads on the Illumina HiSeq System. The authors' analysis ran thus. A later analysis counted 65 million to 90 million unique TCR beta chains across the 650 to 700 repertoires, and approximately 11 million of these chains were shared by at least two donors. To remove PCR and sequencing errors, raw reads were error-corrected and collapsed into unique sequences using a nearest-neighbor algorithm that merged closely related sequences. V, D and J gene segments were assigned by aligning CDR3 sequences to IMGT reference sequences. For a sequence to be retained, at least a six-nucleotide match to both a V gene segment and a J gene segment was required. Rearrangements were classified as productive when the CDR3 lacked stop codons and remained in frame with V and J, and all other rearrangements were classified as non-productive. CDR3 was defined according to IMGT convention as the region running from the second conserved V-encoded cysteine to the conserved J-encoded phenylalanine. In an earlier analysis of around 570 of the donors, sequences lacking an unambiguous match to a single V gene segment were excluded. In an earlier analysis of 587 of the donors, V segments were called functional above 56.7% productive rearrangements and were called segregating when the between-donor standard deviation exceeded 5%. To diagnose cytomegalovirus status from the catalog of TCR beta chain sequences, a statistical classification framework was built. A later analysis assigned V and J genes by comparing TCR nucleotide sequences with IMGT/GENE-DB human TR gene sequences. A later analysis assigned CDR3 sequences and most-parsimonious VDJ recombination scenarios with the TCRdist pipeline. In a later analysis, each TCR beta chain was defined by its CDR3 amino acid sequence together with its V-gene family, and reads without a unique V-gene family were excluded. A later analysis removed several hundred highly shared, low-generation-probability nucleotide sequences to deal with suspected cross-contamination and a sequencing artifact. For each public chain, a later analysis derived a clonal expansion index from normalized ranks of inferred template counts within each repertoire. A later analysis computed generation probabilities with a VDJ recombination model fitted to out-of-frame rearrangements, and checked the results against IGoR. In a later analysis, hypergeometric tests were used to score TCR-TCR, TCR-HLA and TCR-CMV co-occurrence, with a repertoire-size bias correction applied to TCR pairs. To estimate false discovery rates, a later analysis permuted the HLA or CMV assignments 20 times. A later analysis grouped co-occurring TCRs with DBSCAN, adding TCRdist sequence similarity when clustering within HLA-allele-positive subsets. Co-occurrence clustering excluded repertoires with fewer than 30,000 or more than 120,000 public chains, plus five with anomalous nucleotide sharing. Drawn from immuneACCESS, this table holds only the in-frame rearrangements with V and J called that TCRdb kept. Clones are partly lost; checked studies trace under half to an unresolved V gene and leave the rest unexplained. V and J calls plus clone size are reproduced from that table; the DNA served to infer D and trimming. A total of under 150,000 clones appear in this sample, about 70% of them only once. About 4.5% of the sample is held by the ten biggest clonotypes.

The cohort comprised under 700 healthy bone marrow donors. All cohort members were sampled while nominally healthy, although unrecorded immune exposures were likely present. The donor tested CMV seronegative, placing the donor among the 300 to 400 seronegative members of the cohort. A peripheral blood sample was provided by each donor, and peripheral blood mononuclear cells were used for TCR beta sequencing. The Qiagen DNeasy Blood Extraction Kit was used to extract genomic DNA from the blood cell samples. The CDR3 covers 13 residues, taking in both the cysteine and the phenylalanine. Just the 39-base CDR3 DNA is kept, in frame starting at base 1. The germline V gene yields KGHSH for CDR1 and LQKENI for CDR2. Trimming takes 4 bases from V and 7 bases from J, and the germline ends sit 14 bases apart.

The receptor's source is a man aged 60 to 69 in good health and CMV-seronegative. The rearranged chain carries TRBV18 and TRBJ2-7, with no D gene named confidently. Sequenced input: PBMCs. The CDR3 protein is CASSLVRGEEQYF. The DNA sequence is given as TGTGCCAGCTCACTAGTTCGAGGAGAGGAGCAGTACTTC.